The clone carrying this T cell receptor (beta chain) was detected ten times or more. Its antigen is not identified. Germline CDR1 is DFQATT and CDR2 is SNEGSKA (reference sequence). The CDR3 covers 13 residues. Trimming removed 6 bases from V and 6 bases from J, with 18 bases in between. The entry originates in a study of CD8 T cells in ankylosing spondylitis. Study observations and caveats: The study looked at matched synovial fluid samples from ankylosing spondylitis patients. Disease-linked clones were reported to be significantly enriched there. Seemingly distinctive of ankylosing spondylitis blood was a TCR beta motif formed by eight highly homologous variants.

Quantitative barcoded 5'-RACE was used to prepare TCR beta libraries. Via MiXCR, TCRdb re-called the 5' RACE reads, giving one row per CDR3 protein. The top ten hold 6.5% to 7% of the sample, which has approximately 540,000 distinct CDR3 sequences, approximately 12% seen once. The sequencing sample was made of blood, either unsorted or a sorted T cell fraction (not recorded which). The TCR sequence derives from a male donor with ankylosing spondylitis. The J gene is TRBJ2-7, the V gene TRBV20-1, with D perhaps given as TRBD1 or TRBD2 (5 bases each). The CDR3 DNA is TGCAGTGCCCCATTCCGGGACGGGGCCGAGCAGTACTTC. Translating gives CSAPFRDGAEQYF.